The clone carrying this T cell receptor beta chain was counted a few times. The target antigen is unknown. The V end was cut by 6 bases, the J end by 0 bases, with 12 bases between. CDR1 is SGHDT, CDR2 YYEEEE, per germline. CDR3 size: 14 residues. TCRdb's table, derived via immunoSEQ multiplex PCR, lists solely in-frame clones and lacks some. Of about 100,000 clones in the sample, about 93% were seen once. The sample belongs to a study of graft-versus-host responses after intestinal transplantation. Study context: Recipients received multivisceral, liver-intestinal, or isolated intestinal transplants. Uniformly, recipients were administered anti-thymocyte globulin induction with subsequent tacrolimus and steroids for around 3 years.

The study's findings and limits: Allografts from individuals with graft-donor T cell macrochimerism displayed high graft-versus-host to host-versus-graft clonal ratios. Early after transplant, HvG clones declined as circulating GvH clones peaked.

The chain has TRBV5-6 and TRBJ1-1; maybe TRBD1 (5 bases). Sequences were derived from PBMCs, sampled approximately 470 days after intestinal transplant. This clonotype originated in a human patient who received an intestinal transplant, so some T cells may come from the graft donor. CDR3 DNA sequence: TGTGCCAGCAACTTTGGGGGAATGAACACTGAAGCTTTCTTT. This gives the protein CASNFGGMNTEAFF.